Detailed here is one T cell receptor beta chain. Its antigen remains undetermined. The record has no base qualities; no much larger clone is one base away. The ImmunoSEQ Assay (Adaptive Biotechnologies) was used to immunosequence the CDR3 regions of the TCR beta chain. In the paper's pipeline: The ImmunoSEQ Analyzer platform was used to export TCRB rearrangements, read counts, read proportions and gene usage. T-cell clonality was computed as 1 minus Pielou's evenness on productive rearrangements. In the clonal space homeostasis analysis, clonotypes were binned as rare, small, medium, large or hyperexpanded (0.01 to 1 of the repertoire). TCR productive clonality was compared across immune clusters C1, C2 and C3 using the Wilcoxon rank sum test. The table comes from immuneACCESS by way of TCRdb, which keeps in-frame sequences with V and J called. Part of the clones is missing from these tables; in studies checked, under half for an unresolved V gene and the rest for unknown reasons. D and trimming come from the DNA, and the V and J calls and clone size come from that table. For this sample there are about 6,200 clones; around 62% appear just once. The ten largest make up about 15% of the sample.

This sample is drawn from a study of the immune and genomic landscape of osteosarcoma (TCRdb year 2020). Broadly, across the study: The overall cohort was composed of 48 pediatric and adult patients with high-grade osteosarcoma, and a median age at diagnosis of about 25 years (range 5-81) was recorded. To characterize the osteosarcoma immunogenomic landscape, TCR sequencing results were integrated with transcriptome, protein array and immunostaining data. The goal of the study was to explain why immune checkpoint inhibitors have shown limited clinical activity in osteosarcoma. The cohort was enriched for poor-risk disease, as unfavorable pathologic response to standard therapy was shown in approximately 76% of the cohort and approximately 69% of the cohort were deceased. Patients in the overall cohort were under 65% male, and over 75% presented with localized disease at diagnosis. To define immunogenic potential, the study profiled osteosarcoma specimens using whole genome, RNA and T-cell receptor sequencing along with immunohistochemistry and reverse phase protein arrays. A couple of samples from the same tumor site were contributed by each of three patients.

Post-treatment primary, local recurrence and metastasis tumors from poor-prognosis patients were used as specimens. The CDR3 holds 17 amino acids from the cysteine to the phenylalanine. The only DNA kept is the CDR3, 51 bases in frame from the first base. According to the germline V gene, CDR1 reads SGHDN and CDR2 reads FVKESK. After removal of 0 bases from V and 5 bases from J, the junction retains 13 bases not matched to a gene. Overall study outcomes, separate from this receptor: Clonality benchmarks were derived from external normal skin and healthy peripheral blood data rather than from matched normal tissue. Sample size was not determined by any statistical method, because osteosarcoma is rare and all possible samples were collected. In five cases, a single hyperexpanded clone dominated the repertoire, and each of these five cases had fewer than 100 T-cell clonotypes. Although TCR productive clonality was higher in the immune-hot C3 cluster than in the cold C1 cluster, TCR productive clonality was still low overall. Productive TCR clonality was low overall, averaging around 0.082 with a maximum of roughly 0.3, suggesting limited T-cell clonal expansion. Along with the frozen tumor specimens, matched blood was collected from just a couple of patients.

This TCR came from a human donor with osteosarcoma. The sample was osteosarcoma tumor tissue from the lung. The chain is assembled from TRBV14 and TRBJ2-7, and TRBD2 matches 7 of the central bases. CDR3 region: CASSQDGVAGSGDEQYF. The base sequence is TGTGCCAGCAGCCAAGATGGAGTAGCGGGTAGTGGGGACGAGCAGTACTTC.